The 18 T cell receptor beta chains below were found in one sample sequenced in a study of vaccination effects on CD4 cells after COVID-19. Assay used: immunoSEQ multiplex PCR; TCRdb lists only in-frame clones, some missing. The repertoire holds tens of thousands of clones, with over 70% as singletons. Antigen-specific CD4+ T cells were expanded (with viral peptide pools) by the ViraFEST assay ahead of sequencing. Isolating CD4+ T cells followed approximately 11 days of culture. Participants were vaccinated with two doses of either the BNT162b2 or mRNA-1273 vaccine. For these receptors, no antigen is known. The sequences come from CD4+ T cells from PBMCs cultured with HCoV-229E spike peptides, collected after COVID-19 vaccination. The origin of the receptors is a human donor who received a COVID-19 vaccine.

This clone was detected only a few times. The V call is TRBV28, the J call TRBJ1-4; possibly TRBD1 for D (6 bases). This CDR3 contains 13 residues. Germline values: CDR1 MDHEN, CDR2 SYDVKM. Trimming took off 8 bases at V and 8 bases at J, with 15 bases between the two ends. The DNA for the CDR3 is TGTGCCAGCGCCCAGGGGAGGCGAGAAAAACTGTTTTTT. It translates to CASAQGRREKLFF.

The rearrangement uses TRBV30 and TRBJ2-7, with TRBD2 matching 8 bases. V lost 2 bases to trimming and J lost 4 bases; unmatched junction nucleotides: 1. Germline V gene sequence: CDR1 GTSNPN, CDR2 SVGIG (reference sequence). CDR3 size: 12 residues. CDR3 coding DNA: TGTGCCTGGAGTCGGGGGGGGTACGAGCAGTACGTC. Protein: CAWSRGGYEQYV.

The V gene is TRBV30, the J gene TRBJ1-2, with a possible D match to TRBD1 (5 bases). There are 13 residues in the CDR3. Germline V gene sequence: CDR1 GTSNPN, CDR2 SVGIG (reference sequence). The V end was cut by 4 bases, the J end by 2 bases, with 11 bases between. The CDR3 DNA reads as TGTGCCTGGACAAAAGGGGAAAACTATGGCTACACCTTC. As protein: CAWTKGENYGYTF.

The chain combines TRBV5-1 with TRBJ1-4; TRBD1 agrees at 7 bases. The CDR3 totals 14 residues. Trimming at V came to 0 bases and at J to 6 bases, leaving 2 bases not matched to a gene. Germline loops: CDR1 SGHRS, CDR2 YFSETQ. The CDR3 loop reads CASSLVQGYEKLFF. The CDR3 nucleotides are TGCGCCAGCAGCTTGGTACAGGGGTATGAAAAACTGTTTTTT.

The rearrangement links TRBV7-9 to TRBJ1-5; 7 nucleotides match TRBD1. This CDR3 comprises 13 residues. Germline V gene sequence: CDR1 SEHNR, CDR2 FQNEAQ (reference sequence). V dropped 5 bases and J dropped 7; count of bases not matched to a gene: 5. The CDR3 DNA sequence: TGTGCCAGCAGCCTAGTACAGGGGCAGCCCCAGCATTTT. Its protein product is CASSLVQGQPQHF.

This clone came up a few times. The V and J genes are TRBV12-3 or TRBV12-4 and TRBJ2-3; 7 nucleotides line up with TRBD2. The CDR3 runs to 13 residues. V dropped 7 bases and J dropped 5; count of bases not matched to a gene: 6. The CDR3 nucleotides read TGTGCCAGCATTACGGGGGGAGGAGATACGCAGTATTTT. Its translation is CASITGGGDTQYF.

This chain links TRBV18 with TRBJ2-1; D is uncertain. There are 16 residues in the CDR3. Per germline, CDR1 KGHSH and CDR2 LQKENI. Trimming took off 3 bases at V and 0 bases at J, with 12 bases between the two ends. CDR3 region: CASSPPSGVSYNEQFF. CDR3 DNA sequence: TGTGCCAGCTCACCCCCTAGTGGGGTCTCCTACAATGAGCAGTTCTTC.

The CDR3 DNA reads as TGTGCCAGCAGCTTATCTCGACTGGTTAGCGATCAGTACGTC. The encoded protein is CASSLSRLVSDQYV. The J gene is TRBJ2-7, the V gene TRBV5-8; tentative D call: TRBD2 (5 bases). The CDR3 consists of 14 residues. Looked up from germline, CDR1 is SGHTS and CDR2 is YDEGEE. Trimming shortened V by 2 bases and J by 10 bases, and 19 bases separated the two germline ends.

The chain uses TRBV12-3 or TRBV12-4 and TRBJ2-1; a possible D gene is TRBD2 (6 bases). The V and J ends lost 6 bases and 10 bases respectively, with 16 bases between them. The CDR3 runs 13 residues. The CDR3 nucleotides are TGTGCCAGCAGAAACCGGGGGTACATGGAGCAGTTCTTC. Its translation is CASRNRGYMEQFF.

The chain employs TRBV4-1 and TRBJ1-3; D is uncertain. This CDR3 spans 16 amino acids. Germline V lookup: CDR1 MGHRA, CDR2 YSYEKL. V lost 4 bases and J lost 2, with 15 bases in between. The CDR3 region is CASSPRTVGAGNTIYF. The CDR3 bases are TGCGCCAGCAGCCCTCGAACCGTGGGAGCTGGAAACACCATATATTTT.

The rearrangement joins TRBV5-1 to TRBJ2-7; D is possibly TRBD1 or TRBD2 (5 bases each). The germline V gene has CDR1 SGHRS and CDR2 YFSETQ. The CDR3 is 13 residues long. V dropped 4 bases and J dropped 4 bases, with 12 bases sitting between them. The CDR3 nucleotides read TGCGCCAGCAGCCGCGGAGAGGGGTACGAGCAGTACGTC. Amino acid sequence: CASSRGEGYEQYV.

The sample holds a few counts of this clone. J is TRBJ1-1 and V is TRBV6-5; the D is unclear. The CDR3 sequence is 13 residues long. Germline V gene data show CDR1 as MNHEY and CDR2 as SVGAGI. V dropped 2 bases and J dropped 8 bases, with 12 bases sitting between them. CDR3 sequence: CASSYDLVSEAFF. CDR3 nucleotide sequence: TGTGCCAGCAGTTACGATCTGGTTTCCGAAGCTTTCTTT.

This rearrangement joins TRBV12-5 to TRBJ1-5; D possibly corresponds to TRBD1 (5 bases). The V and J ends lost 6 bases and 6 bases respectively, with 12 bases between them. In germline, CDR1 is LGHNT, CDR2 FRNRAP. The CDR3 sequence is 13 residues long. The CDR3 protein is CASGREEGQPQHF. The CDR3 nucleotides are TGTGCTAGTGGCAGGGAGGAAGGTCAGCCCCAGCATTTT.

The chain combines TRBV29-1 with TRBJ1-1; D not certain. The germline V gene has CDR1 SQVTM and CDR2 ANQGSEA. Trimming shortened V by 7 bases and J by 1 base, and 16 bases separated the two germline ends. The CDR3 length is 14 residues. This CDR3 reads CSASRWLGNTEAFF. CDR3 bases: TGCAGCGCATCCCGGTGGTTGGGGAACACTGAAGCTTTCTTT.

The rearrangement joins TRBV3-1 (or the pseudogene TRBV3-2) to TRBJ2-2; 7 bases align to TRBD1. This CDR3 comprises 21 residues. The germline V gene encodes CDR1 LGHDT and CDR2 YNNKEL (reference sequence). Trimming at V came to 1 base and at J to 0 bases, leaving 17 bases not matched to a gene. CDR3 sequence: CASSQGGTVARSPSNTGELFF. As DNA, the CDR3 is TGTGCCAGCAGCCAAGGGGGGACAGTCGCAAGGTCTCCCTCGAACACCGGGGAGCTGTTTTTT.

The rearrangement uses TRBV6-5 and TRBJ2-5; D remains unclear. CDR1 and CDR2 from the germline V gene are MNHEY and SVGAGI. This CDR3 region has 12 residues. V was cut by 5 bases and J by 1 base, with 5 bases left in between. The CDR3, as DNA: TGTGCCAGCAGTCAGTTCCAAGAGACCCAGTACTTC. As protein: CASSQFQETQYF.

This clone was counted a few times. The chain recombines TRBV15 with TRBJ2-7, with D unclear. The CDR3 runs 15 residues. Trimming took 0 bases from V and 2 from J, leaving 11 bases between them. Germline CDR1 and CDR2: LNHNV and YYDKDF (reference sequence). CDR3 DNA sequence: TGTGCCACCAGCAGAGATATCGGGCAGACCTACGAGCAGTACGTC. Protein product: CATSRDIGQTYEQYV.

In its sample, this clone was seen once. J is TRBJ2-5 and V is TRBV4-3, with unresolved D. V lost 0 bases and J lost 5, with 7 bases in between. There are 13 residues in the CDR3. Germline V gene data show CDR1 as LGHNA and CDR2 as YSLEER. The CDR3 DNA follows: TGCGCCAGCAGCCAAGATAGAGGTGAGACCCAGTACTTC. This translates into CASSQDRGETQYF.